This T cell receptor (beta chain) originates from a study of OX40 agonist ivuxolimab in advanced cancers. This table comes from immunoSEQ multiplex PCR, and its TCRdb copy is limited to in-frame clones, with some not included. The sample includes tens of thousands of clones, 75% to 90% of them seen just once. The CDR3 is 17 amino acids. V was cut by 0 bases and J by 5 bases, with 18 bases left in between. Germline CDR1 MGHRA, CDR2 YSYEKL. The source is an adult with an advanced solid tumor such as melanoma, head and neck, liver or kidney cancer. This chain connects TRBV4-1 to TRBJ2-3; tentative D call: TRBD2 (5 bases). Sequenced here: CD4+ or CD8+ T cells sorted from blood, sampled in a trial of the OX40 agonist ivuxolimab. The CDR3 is CASSQDKRGIGIDTQYF. In DNA form, the CDR3 reads TGCGCCAGCAGCCAAGATAAGCGAGGGATAGGTATAGATACGCAGTATTTT.